Each of the 17 T cell receptor beta chains below was sequenced from the same sample in a study of blood T cell repertoires in COVID-19 (dated by TCRdb to 2018 to 2020). The method was the immunoSEQ multiplex PCR assay. TCRdb's version of the immuneACCESS table is confined to in-frame rearrangements and falls short of the full clone set. An unresolved V gene accounts for under half of the shortfall where checked; the remainder is of unknown origin. For this sample the table gives about 45,000 clones, of which just under 70% were detected only once. The top ten constitute around 6.5% of the sample. Input material: peripheral blood. The receptors originated from a man aged 80 or over with acute or convalescent COVID-19.

The chain couples TRBV19 to TRBJ2-5; tentatively, D is TRBD1 (6 bases). Germline CDR1 LNHDA, CDR2 SQIVND (reference sequence). The CDR3 length is 13 residues. V lost 5 bases and J lost 1, with 8 bases in between. CDR3 residues: CASSLDSQETQYF. The CDR3, as DNA: TGTGCCAGTAGTTTGGACAGCCAAGAGACCCAGTACTTC.

V usage is TRBV10-1 and J usage is TRBJ2-7; 8 positions agree with TRBD2. This CDR3 spans 16 amino acids. Germline V gene sequence: CDR1 WNHNN, CDR2 SYGVQD (reference sequence). V trimming: 3 bases; J trimming: 9 bases; junction bases outside the gene matches: 16. The DNA for the CDR3 is TGCGCCAGCAGTGATAATATGATAGCGGGAAATGGATTGCAGTACTTC. Translated, it gives CASSDNMIAGNGLQYF.

The chain recombines TRBV6-2 or TRBV6-3 with TRBJ1-5; perhaps TRBD1 as D (5 bases). Trimming shortened V by 4 bases and J by 6 bases, and 13 bases separated the two germline ends. The germline V gene has CDR1 MNHEY and CDR2 SVGEGT. This CDR3 is 14 amino acids long. The CDR3 here is CASSSPGGGQPQHF. The CDR3 DNA is TGTGCCAGCAGTTCCCCCGGGGGAGGTCAGCCCCAGCATTTT.

The chain employs TRBV18 and TRBJ2-7; tentatively, D is TRBD1 (5 bases). The CDR3 spans 12 residues. The germline CDR1 and CDR2 sequences are KGHSH and LQKENI. Trimming took 8 bases from V and 2 from J, leaving 10 bases between them. CDR3 sequence: CASMDTTYEQYF. CDR3 DNA sequence: TGTGCCAGCATGGACACCACCTACGAGCAGTACTTC.

The sample holds one count of this clone. The chain couples TRBV30 to TRBJ1-5; D perhaps matches TRBD1 (5 bases). Germline lookup yields CDR1 GTSNPN and CDR2 SVGIG (reference sequence). This CDR3 is 17 amino acids long. Trimming removed 3 bases at V and 0 bases at J, with 18 bases between. The CDR3 sequence is CAWSSSRVKSSNQPQHF. The DNA for the CDR3 is TGTGCCTGGAGCTCGTCCAGGGTTAAATCTAGCAATCAGCCCCAGCATTTT.

This clone was observed a single time. The chain carries TRBV30 and TRBJ1-2, with a possible D match to TRBD1 (6 bases). Trimming left V 4 bases short and J 4 bases short, with 13 bases between. This CDR3 spans 13 amino acids. Germline CDR1 is GTSNPN and CDR2 is SVGIG (reference sequence). CDR3 in amino acids: CAWTVNRAYGYTF. The CDR3 region has the DNA TGTGCCTGGACCGTAAACAGGGCCTATGGCTACACCTTC.

As to this clone: This sample also contains other DNA sequences that code for the same CDR3. This chain links TRBV5-1 with TRBJ2-5, with no clear D. The CDR3 is made up of 11 amino acids. The V and J ends lost 3 bases and 2 bases respectively, with 2 bases between them. Germline loops: CDR1 SGHRS, CDR2 YFSETQ. CDR3 sequence (DNA): TGCGCCAGCAGCTCTCAAGAGACCCAGTACTTC. It codes for CASSSQETQYF.

The rearrangement links TRBV14 to TRBJ2-7, with TRBD2 identical over 7 bases. CDR3 length: 13 residues. The germline V gene has CDR1 SGHDN and CDR2 FVKESK. J lost 7 bases, V lost 3 bases, and 6 bases had no gene match. CDR3 in DNA: TGTGCCAGCAGCCAGATTCGAGCGGGGGAGCAGTACTTC. Residues: CASSQIRAGEQYF.

The chain combines TRBV6-5 with TRBJ1-1; no clear D gene. With 0 bases removed from V and 6 bases from J, the gap between germline ends came to 17 bases. This CDR3 has 16 amino acids. Germline V CDR1 and CDR2: MNHEY, SVGAGI. DNA for the CDR3: TGTGCCAGCAGTTACTCAGGGTGGGCACCGGACTCTGAAGCTTTCTTT. It is translated as CASSYSGWAPDSEAFF.

The chain is built from TRBV5-1 and TRBJ1-1; D is possibly TRBD1 (6 bases). V was trimmed by 4 bases and J by 11 bases, leaving 15 bases between them. CDR1 SGHRS and CDR2 YFSETQ come from the germline V gene. This CDR3 has 12 amino acids. The CDR3 region has the DNA TGCGCCAGCAGCCCTGAGGGGGTGTCCGCTTTCTTT. This gives the protein CASSPEGVSAFF.

This chain links TRBV19 with TRBJ2-7, with 7 bases fitting TRBD1. The CDR3 has 16 residues. After removal of 4 bases from V and 1 base from J, the junction contained 10 bases not matched to a gene. Germline V gene data show CDR1 as LNHDA and CDR2 as SQIVND (reference sequence). This CDR3 is CASSSLYRGDSYEQYF. The CDR3 nucleotides read TGTGCCAGTAGTAGCCTCTACAGGGGAGATTCCTACGAGCAGTACTTC.

Worth noting for this clone: A junction boundary mismatches the germline segment, possibly from a read error. This chain connects TRBV6-1 to TRBJ2-3, with 9 bases that match TRBD2. The CDR3 extends over 16 amino acids. CDR1 is MNHNS, CDR2 SASEGT, per germline. This chain's CDR3 is CASSEFGGGGTDTQYF. CDR3 DNA sequence: TGTGCCAGCAGTGAATTCGGCGGGGGGGGCACGGATACGCAGTATTTT.

The chain couples TRBV11-3 to TRBJ2-1; tentatively, D is TRBD2 (6 bases). The germline V gene encodes CDR1 SGHNT and CDR2 YENEEA. Trimming took 1 base from V and 9 from J, leaving 13 bases between them. The CDR3 sequence is 14 residues long. The CDR3 protein is CASSLAGDWGEQFF. The CDR3 DNA follows: TGTGCCAGCAGCTTAGCGGGGGATTGGGGTGAGCAGTTCTTC.

The chain recombines TRBV18 with TRBJ1-6; TRBD1 matches at 9 bases. CDR1 is KGHSH, CDR2 LQKENI, per germline. The CDR3 sequence is 15 residues long. The V segment lost 6 bases and the J segment 10 bases; nucleotides outside the gene matches: 10. CDR3 DNA: TGTGCCAGCTCCCCGGACAGGGGAAAAGAGTCACCCCTCCACTTT. Protein: CASSPDRGKESPLHF.

The chain employs TRBV7-9 and TRBJ1-1, with 7 bases identical to TRBD1. Losses at the gene ends were 6 bases for V and 8 bases for J; bases not matched to a gene: 6. The germline gives CDR1 SEHNR, CDR2 FQNEAQ (reference sequence). The length of the CDR3 is 12 residues. The CDR3 loop reads CASSSDREEAFF. In DNA form, the CDR3 reads TGTGCCAGCAGTTCCGACAGGGAAGAAGCTTTCTTT.

The rearrangement links TRBV6-5 to TRBJ1-1, with D unclear. The CDR3 totals 13 residues. The V and J ends lost 6 bases and 1 base respectively, with 9 bases between them. The germline V gene encodes CDR1 MNHEY and CDR2 SVGAGI. The CDR3 sequence: CASRSTRNTEAFF. The DNA of the CDR3 is TGTGCCAGCAGGTCCACAAGGAACACTGAAGCTTTCTTT.

This clone was seen just once. The chain joins TRBV19 to TRBJ1-1; TRBD1 matches at 8 bases. The trim removed 5 bases at V and 6 bases at J, leaving 11 bases unmatched. This CDR3 contains 15 residues. Per the germline V gene, CDR1 is LNHDA and CDR2 is SQIVND (reference sequence). The CDR3 DNA follows: TGTGCCAGTAGTCCGGCACAGGGGGTGACGGCTGAAGCTTTCTTT. Protein: CASSPAQGVTAEAFF. Using reference TRBV19 and TRBJ1-1 for the parts outside the CDR3, the full variable domain is DGGITQSPKYLFRKEGQNVTLSCEQNLNHDAMYWYRQDPGQGLRLIYYSQIVNDFQKGDIAEGYSVSREKKESFPLTVTSAQKNPTAFYLCASSPAQGVTAEAFFGQGTRLTVV.